A single sample gave rise to the 27 T cell receptor beta chains below, sequenced in a study of blood T cell repertoires in COVID-19. Clones were sequenced by immunoSEQ multiplex PCR, and TCRdb holds only the in-frame ones, with some missing. This table has 120,000 or so clones, roughly 90% appearing once. Sequencing was performed on peripheral blood. The receptors originated from a man aged 60-69 years with COVID-19, enrolled during active disease.

The chain combines TRBV6-5 with TRBJ2-1; 11 positions agree with TRBD2. The CDR3 has 15 residues. V lost 4 bases to trimming and J lost 9 bases; unmatched junction nucleotides: 8. CDR1 is MNHEY and CDR2 is SVGAGI in the germline V gene. As DNA, the CDR3 is TGTGCCAGCAGTTCGGGACTAGCGGCGTTGGGTGAGCAGTTCTTC. This gives the protein CASSSGLAALGEQFF.

This clone has only one observation. The gene calls are TRBV18 and TRBJ2-2; 8 nucleotides match TRBD1. The CDR3 runs 15 residues. In germline, CDR1 is KGHSH, CDR2 LQKENI. V gave up 4 bases and J gave up 7 bases; unmatched junction bases: 8. The DNA of the CDR3 is TGTGCCAGCTCACGCGGGACAGGAATGGGCGGGGAGCTGTTTTTT. Protein: CASSRGTGMGGELFF. Full variable domain (missing parts from reference TRBV18 and TRBJ2-2): NAGVMQNPRHLVRRRGQEARLRCSPMKGHSHVYWYRQLPEEGLKFMVYLQKENIIDESGMPKERFSAEFPKEGPSILRIQQVVRGDSAAYFCASSRGTGMGGELFFGEGSRLTVL.

The chain is built from TRBV29-1 and TRBJ2-7; tentatively, D is TRBD1 (6 bases). The CDR3 is 12 residues long. Between the trimmed V and J ends, which lost 1 base and 6 bases, there was a span of 10 bases. Germline V lookup: CDR1 SQVTM, CDR2 ANQGSEA. CDR3 residues: CSVEGRGREQYF. CDR3 bases: TGCAGCGTTGAAGGCAGGGGACGCGAGCAGTACTTC.

The chain couples TRBV25-1 to TRBJ2-2, with 10 positions matching TRBD2. Germline V gene lookup returns CDR1 MGHDK and CDR2 SYGVNS. The junction had 3 bases not matched to a gene; V was cut back by 2 bases and J by 3 bases. The CDR3 has 16 amino acids. CDR3 sequence reads: CASSEPSGSHTGELFF. The CDR3 DNA is TGTGCCAGCAGTGAACCTAGCGGGAGCCACACCGGGGAGCTGTTTTTT.

The rearrangement links TRBV27 to TRBJ1-2; the D gene is possibly TRBD1 (5 bases). Looked up from germline, CDR1 is MNHEY and CDR2 is SMNVEV (reference sequence). V was clipped by 6 bases and J by 7 bases, with 15 bases between them. CDR3 size: 13 residues. CDR3 nucleotide sequence: TGTGCCAGCAGAGGGTGGCAGGGTCTTGGCTACACCTTC. Translated, it gives CASRGWQGLGYTF.

This clone was observed a single time. The V and J genes are TRBV2 and TRBJ1-6, with D unclear. V was shortened by 1 base and J by 7 bases, with 8 bases between the two germline ends. The CDR3 consists of 14 residues. The germline V gene encodes CDR1 SNHLY and CDR2 FYNNEI. CDR3 sequence: CASSEEQRNSPLHF. The CDR3 DNA reads as TGTGCCAGCAGTGAAGAACAAAGAAATTCACCCCTCCACTTT.

J is TRBJ1-2 and V is TRBV6-6; D is undetermined. V was clipped by 5 bases and J by 8 bases, with 12 bases between them. The CDR3 runs 12 residues. Germline V gene sequence: CDR1 MNHNY, CDR2 SVGAGI (reference sequence). The CDR3 is CASSPRAEGYTF. As DNA, the CDR3 is TGTGCCAGCAGTCCCCGAGCGGAGGGCTACACCTTC.

This rearrangement joins TRBV7-9 to TRBJ2-7, with D possibly TRBD1 on 6 matching bases. This CDR3 contains 15 residues. Per germline, CDR1 SEHNR and CDR2 FQNEAQ (reference sequence). The V and J ends lost 4 bases and 0 bases respectively, with 13 bases between them. The DNA for the CDR3 is TGTGCCAGCAGCTCCGACAGGAGTAGCTCCTACGAGCAGTACTTC. Its translation is CASSSDRSSSYEQYF. Variable domain in full (rest from reference TRBV7-9 and TRBJ2-7): DTGVSQNPRHKITKRGQNVTFRCDPISEHNRLYWYRQTLGQGPEFLTYFQNEAQLEKSRLLSDRFSAERPKGSFSTLEIQRTEQGDSAMYLCASSSDRSSSYEQYFGPGTRLTVT.

The chain carries TRBV4-2 and TRBJ2-3, with TRBD2 identical over 8 bases. Per germline, CDR1 LGHNA and CDR2 YNFKEQ. V lost 1 base to trimming and J lost 5 bases; unmatched junction nucleotides: 5. The CDR3 loop spans 15 amino acids. The CDR3 DNA follows: TGTGCCAGCAGCCAAGTCGGAGCGGGAGTAGATACGCAGTATTTT. It specifies CASSQVGAGVDTQYF.

This clone was detected only once. The chain recombines TRBV19 with TRBJ1-5, with D tentatively TRBD1 (6 bases). This CDR3 comprises 15 residues. CDR1 and CDR2 from the germline V gene are LNHDA and SQIVND (reference sequence). V shed 5 bases and J shed 2 bases, with 13 bases lying between them. The CDR3 coding sequence is TGTGCCAGTAGTTCGGGCGGGGGCCGCAATCAGCCCCAGCATTTT. This codes for CASSSGGGRNQPQHF.

V is TRBV7-2 and J is TRBJ1-1, with 7 nucleotides matching TRBD1. V shed 5 bases and J 4 bases; nucleotides not matched to a gene: 7. This CDR3 contains 14 residues. Per germline, CDR1 SGHTA and CDR2 FQGNSA. CDR3 DNA: TGTGCCAGCAGCCGGGGACAGCCGGGCACTGAAGCTTTCTTT. It encodes CASSRGQPGTEAFF.

The CDR3 coding sequence is TGTGCCAGCAGGCTGCAGGGGGCGATCGGAAAACTGTTTTTT. Translated, it gives CASRLQGAIGKLFF. The chain employs TRBV27 and TRBJ1-4; 8 bases map to TRBD1. The V segment lost 6 bases and the J segment 10 bases; nucleotides outside the gene matches: 10. Germline CDR1 is MNHEY and CDR2 is SMNVEV (reference sequence). The CDR3 sequence is 14 residues long.

The chain employs TRBV5-5 and TRBJ1-2; D remains unclear. The CDR3 runs 14 residues. The germline gives CDR1 SGHKS, CDR2 YYEKEE (reference sequence). Trimming pared 4 bases from V and 3 bases from J, leaving 13 bases between. The CDR3 sequence is CASSPLTADYGYTF. The CDR3 nucleotides read TGTGCCAGCAGCCCGCTGACTGCAGACTATGGCTACACCTTC.

The rearrangement uses TRBV5-1 and TRBJ2-1; 10 nucleotides line up with TRBD1. V shed 1 base and J 8 bases; nucleotides not matched to a gene: 6. CDR3 length: 15 residues. The V gene's germline CDR1 is SGHRS and CDR2 YFSETQ. The CDR3 here is CASSLNRQGADEQFF. The DNA for the CDR3 is TGCGCCAGCAGCTTGAACCGACAGGGGGCGGATGAGCAGTTCTTC.

The chain has TRBV6-4 and TRBJ2-7; no clear D. CDR3 length: 15 amino acids. Between the trimmed V and J ends, which lost 2 bases and 4 bases, there was a span of 15 bases. Per germline, CDR1 MRHNA and CDR2 SNTAGT. In DNA, the CDR3 is TGTGCCAGCAGTGACGTTGACTCTCCTATATACGAGCAGTACTTC. This codes for CASSDVDSPIYEQYF.

This rearrangement joins TRBV18 to TRBJ2-7; the match to TRBD1 covers 11 bases. In germline, CDR1 is KGHSH, CDR2 LQKENI. This CDR3 has 15 amino acids. V shed 0 bases, J shed 4 bases, and the junction held 2 bases outside the gene matches. The CDR3 loop reads CASSPPGQGVYEQYF. The CDR3 coding sequence is TGTGCCAGCTCACCACCGGGACAGGGGGTTTACGAGCAGTACTTC.

The rearrangement links TRBV5-6 to TRBJ2-7; the match to TRBD2 covers 9 bases. Trimming at V came to 0 bases and at J to 5 bases, leaving 6 bases not matched to a gene. The CDR3 is made up of 15 amino acids. Germline CDR1 reads SGHDT; CDR2 reads YYEEEE. DNA for the CDR3: TGTGCCAGCAGCTTGGCAGCTAGCGGGATAGACGAGCAGTACTTC. This codes for CASSLAASGIDEQYF.

The genes are TRBV10-3 and TRBJ1-2, with D perhaps TRBD1 (6 bases). Trimming cost V 2 bases and J 8 bases, with 15 bases left between them. Germline-derived CDR1 and CDR2 are ENHRY and SYGVKD. CDR3 size: 14 residues. The CDR3 DNA reads TGTGCCATCAGTGAGCCGAGGGGCAGGGGCGGCTACACCTTC. It yields the protein CAISEPRGRGGYTF.

V usage is TRBV16 and J usage is TRBJ1-5; no clear D. The CDR3 has 12 amino acids. V lost 3 bases and J 7 bases, leaving 7 bases between the germline ends. CDR1 and CDR2 from the germline V gene are KGHSY and FQNENV. Written as DNA, the CDR3 is TGTGCCAGCAGCCAGGGCGGGCAGCCCCAGCATTTT. Amino acid sequence: CASSQGGQPQHF. Complete variable domain (other parts from reference TRBV16 and TRBJ1-5): GEEVAQTPKHLVRGEGQKAKLYCAPIKGHSYVFWYQQVLKNEFKFLISFQNENVFDETGMPKERFSAKCLPNSPCSLEIQATKLEDSAVYFCASSQGGQPQHFGDGTRLSIL.

The CDR3 nucleotides read TGTGCCAGTAGTTCCATAGATACGCAGTATTTT. It yields the protein CASSSIDTQYF. The chain carries TRBV19 and TRBJ2-3, with no clear D. Trimming took off 5 bases at V and 5 bases at J, with 5 bases between the two ends. This CDR3 is 11 amino acids long. Per germline, CDR1 LNHDA and CDR2 SQIVND (reference sequence). The whole variable domain, remainder taken from reference TRBV19 and TRBJ2-3, is DGGITQSPKYLFRKEGQNVTLSCEQNLNHDAMYWYRQDPGQGLRLIYYSQIVNDFQKGDIAEGYSVSREKKESFPLTVTSAQKNPTAFYLCASSSIDTQYFGPGTRLTVL.

This chain connects TRBV11-2 to TRBJ1-2; possible D gene TRBD1, 5 bases. Germline lookup yields CDR1 SGHAT and CDR2 FQNNGV. With 5 bases removed from V and 4 bases from J, the gap between germline ends came to 11 bases. This CDR3 is built from 13 residues. In DNA, the CDR3 is TGTGCCAGCAGCAAACGGGGGACCTATGGCTACACCTTC. Translation: CASSKRGTYGYTF.

J is TRBJ1-2 and V is TRBV18; D uncertain. V lost 3 bases and J lost 5, with 16 bases in between. Per germline, CDR1 KGHSH and CDR2 LQKENI. This CDR3 has 15 amino acids. CDR3 coding DNA: TGTGCCAGCTCACCCGAGATTTCCTCTGAATATGGCTACACCTTC. This codes for CASSPEISSEYGYTF.

The J gene is TRBJ2-7, the V gene TRBV10-2; weak D call: TRBD2 (5 bases). Trimming removed 4 bases at V and 1 base at J, with 8 bases between. The CDR3 contains 13 residues. Per germline, CDR1 WSHSY and CDR2 SAAADI. For the CDR3, the DNA is TGCGCCAGCAGTGGCGAGGGTTCCTACGAGCAGTACTTC. Its translation: CASSGEGSYEQYF.

This clone was found a few times. The chain uses TRBV7-3 and TRBJ2-7, with 8 bases lining up with TRBD1. Germline V gene sequence: CDR1 SGHTA, CDR2 FQGTGA. This CDR3 contains 14 residues. The trim removed 3 bases at V and 6 bases at J, leaving 7 bases unmatched. CDR3 in DNA: TGTGCCAGCAGCTTCGTCGGACAGGGAGGCGAGCAGTACTTC. Translation gives CASSFVGQGGEQYF.

The chain carries TRBV6-1 and TRBJ2-4, with 12 bases matching TRBD1. Germline V gene lookup returns CDR1 MNHNS and CDR2 SASEGT. The CDR3 runs 17 residues. The V segment lost 2 bases and the J segment 7 bases; nucleotides outside the gene matches: 9. The DNA of the CDR3 is TGTGCCAGCAGTGAATGGGACAGGGGGCCCGTGGGGAACATTCAGTACTTC. Encoded protein: CASSEWDRGPVGNIQYF.

This chain connects TRBV19 to TRBJ1-2, with 8 bases fitting TRBD1. This CDR3 is built from 13 residues. J lost 8 bases, V lost 3 bases, and 5 bases had no gene match. Germline lookup yields CDR1 LNHDA and CDR2 SQIVND (reference sequence). The CDR3 sequence is CASSIPTGDGYTF. CDR3 DNA: TGTGCCAGTAGTATCCCGACAGGGGACGGCTACACCTTC.

The genes are TRBV7-9 and TRBJ2-3; TRBD2 matches at 11 bases. This CDR3 is 17 amino acids long. Per the germline V gene, CDR1 is SEHNR and CDR2 is FQNEAQ (reference sequence). V dropped 5 bases and J dropped 4; count of bases not matched to a gene: 11. The CDR3 loop is CASSQTRTSGRSDTQYF. The CDR3 DNA sequence: TGTGCCAGCAGCCAGACCCGCACTAGCGGGAGATCAGATACGCAGTATTTT.